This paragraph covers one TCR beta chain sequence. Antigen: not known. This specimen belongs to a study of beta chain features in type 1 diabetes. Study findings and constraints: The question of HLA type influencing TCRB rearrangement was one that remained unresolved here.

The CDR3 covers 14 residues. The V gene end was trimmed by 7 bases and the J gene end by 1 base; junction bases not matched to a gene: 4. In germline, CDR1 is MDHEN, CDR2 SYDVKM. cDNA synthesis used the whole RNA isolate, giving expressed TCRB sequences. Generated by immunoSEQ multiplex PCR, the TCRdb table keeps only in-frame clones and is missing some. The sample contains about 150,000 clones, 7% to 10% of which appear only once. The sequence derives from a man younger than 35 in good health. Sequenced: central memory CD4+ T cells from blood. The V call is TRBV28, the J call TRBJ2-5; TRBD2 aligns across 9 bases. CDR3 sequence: CASTTSGFQETQYF. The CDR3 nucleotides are TGTGCCAGCACTACTAGCGGGTTCCAAGAGACCCAGTACTTC.